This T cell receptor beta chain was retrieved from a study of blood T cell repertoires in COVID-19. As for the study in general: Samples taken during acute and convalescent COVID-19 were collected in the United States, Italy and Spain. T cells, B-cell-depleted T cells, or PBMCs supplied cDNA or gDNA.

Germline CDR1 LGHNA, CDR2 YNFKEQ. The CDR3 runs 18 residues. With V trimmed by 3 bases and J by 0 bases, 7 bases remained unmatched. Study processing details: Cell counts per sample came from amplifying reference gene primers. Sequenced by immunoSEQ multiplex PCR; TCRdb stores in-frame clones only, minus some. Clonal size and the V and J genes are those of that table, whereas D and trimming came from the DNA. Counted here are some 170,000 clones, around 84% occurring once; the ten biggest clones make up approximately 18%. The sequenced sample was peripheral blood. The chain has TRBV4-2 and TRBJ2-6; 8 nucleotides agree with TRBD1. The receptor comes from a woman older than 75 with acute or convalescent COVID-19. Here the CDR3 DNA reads TGTGCCAGCAGCCACCAGACAGGGGCATACTCTGGGGCCAACGTCCTGACTTTC. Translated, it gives CASSHQTGAYSGANVLTF.